This T cell receptor (beta chain) was identified in a study of cytomegalovirus exposure and HLA in healthy donors. Study overall: Genotyping of roughly 400 donors showed that roughly 83% belonged to the Caucasian-associated ancestry cluster. Findings and limits, study-wide: The likely explanation for a cluster of highly shared sequence variants was sequencing artifact. Researchers reported in a later analysis that common viral pathogens appeared linked to several top clusters. Many donors shared some public TCRs, even though most TCR sequences were rare.

A remark on this clone: Its target is unknown.

PCR employed 60 Vbeta and 13 Jbeta primers. TCRdb's table, derived via immunoSEQ multiplex PCR, lists solely in-frame clones and lacks some. The table lists about 180,000 clones, over 75% of them singletons, with approximately 0.55% in the top ten. Looked up from germline, CDR1 is MNHGY and CDR2 is SAAAGT. The CDR3 contains 16 residues. V gave up 4 bases and J gave up 7 bases, with 19 bases separating them. The clonotype was recovered from a woman between 50 and 59 years old in good health and CMV-seronegative. This rearrangement joins TRBV6-8 to TRBJ1-4; D gene unclear. The sequenced material came from PBMCs. CDR3 in amino acids: CASSLLGDCWSEKLFF. DNA of the CDR3: TGTGCCAGCAGTTTATTGGGAGACTGTTGGAGTGAAAAACTGTTTTTT.